Many counts were recorded for the clone carrying this T cell receptor beta chain. Antigen: not known. This record belongs to a study of early T cells in non-severe SARS-CoV-2 infection. The overall study: Sequencing targeted bulk RNA from unsorted whole blood, leaving chains unpaired. Study outcomes and limitations: Matching results from VDJdb favored anti-spike CD8 responses, leaving private and CD4 specificities undetected.

The V gene lost 1 base and the J gene lost 8 bases, with 14 bases spanning the gap. The germline V gene encodes CDR1 MNHEY and CDR2 SVGAGI. This CDR3 comprises 15 residues. Each single cDNA molecule received a unique molecular identifier. MiXCR was run by TCRdb on the 5' RACE reads, yielding one entry per CDR3 protein. The data hold tens of thousands of distinct CDR3 sequences, with over 9% observed a single time. The chain couples TRBV6-5 to TRBJ1-4; D uncertain. The sequence derives from an adult who was a healthcare worker with PCR-confirmed SARS-CoV-2 infection or an uninfected control (not recorded which). The input for sequencing was whole blood, taken at baseline. DNA of the CDR3: TGTGCCAGCAGTTACTACGGGGATTCGAGAGAAAAACTGTTTTTT. Translated, it gives CASSYYGDSREKLFF.